The next 25 T cell receptor beta chains were all read from a single sample in a study of blood T cells in healthy people across ages (dated by TCRdb to the mid-2010s). The library was obtained by 5' RACE. The instrument given in TCRdb is Illumina HiSeq 2500. A second PCR of about 6 to 12 cycles was run with a J-beta primer mix and a sample-barcoded 5' primer. TCRdb applied fastp at Q25 and MiXCR to the public reads, then kept only in-frame beta chains. Every entry covers one CDR3 protein and lists the most common genes and DNA from its rows. Present in this sample are over 550,000 distinct CDR3 sequences, about 28% of which were seen just once. The ten largest account for 15% to 19% of the sample. Sequencing used blood. Receptor source: a woman older than 75 in good health.

In DNA form, the CDR3 reads TGTGCCACAGAGCTCAGAGGGTCGCGCAATCAGCCCCAGCATTTT. This sequence encodes CATELRGSRNQPQHF. This chain links TRBV6-2 or TRBV6-3 with TRBJ1-5; D is ambiguous. Germline V gene data show CDR1 as MNHEY and CDR2 as SVGEGT. The length of the CDR3 is 15 residues. Trimming took 10 bases from V and 2 from J, leaving 18 bases between them.

The chain couples TRBV7-9 to TRBJ2-1, with D possibly being TRBD1 (7 bases). Trimming pared 2 bases from V and 8 bases from J, leaving 16 bases between. In germline, CDR1 is SEHNR, CDR2 FQNEAQ (reference sequence). This CDR3 comprises 15 residues. The CDR3 spells CASSLFGQEGDEQFF. In nucleotides, the CDR3 is TGTGCCAGCAGCTTATTCGGACAGGAGGGCGATGAGCAGTTCTTC.

In its sample, this clonotype was seen once. The chain couples TRBV20-1 to TRBJ2-1, with D hard to call. With 6 bases removed from V and 0 bases from J, the gap between germline ends came to 15 bases. The CDR3 totals 15 residues. Per the germline V gene, CDR1 is DFQATT and CDR2 is SNEGSKA (reference sequence). The CDR3 DNA sequence: TGCAGTGCCCTGTTGGGCGCCAGCTCCTACAATGAGCAGTTCTTC. This encodes CSALLGASSYNEQFF.

This clonotype has at least ten counts. A much larger clonotype is one base distant, so this may be a read error. The rearrangement links TRBV15 to TRBJ2-7; TRBD2 is a possible D gene (6 bases). The CDR3 sequence is 15 residues long. V lost 2 bases and J 0 bases, leaving 11 bases between the germline ends. Germline V gives CDR1 LNHNV, CDR2 YYDKDF (reference sequence). CDR3 DNA sequence: TGTGCCACCAGCAGAAAGACCGGGGGCTCCTACGAGCAGTACTTC. It codes for CATSRKTGGSYEQYF.

The rearrangement uses TRBV19 and TRBJ1-5; the D gene is possibly TRBD1 (5 bases). Trimming left V 3 bases short and J 1 base short, with 16 bases between. Germline V CDR1 and CDR2: LNHDA, SQIVND (reference sequence). The CDR3 spans 17 residues. The CDR3 region has the DNA TGTGCCAGTAGTATCCCCCGGGACCGCCGAAGCAATCAGCCCCAGCATTTT. Translation: CASSIPRDRRSNQPQHF.

A remark on this clonotype: A read error may explain this, as a much larger clone is one base away. The genes are TRBV20-1 and TRBJ1-1, with TRBD1 matching over 7 bases. The CDR3 runs 13 residues. Per germline, CDR1 DFQATT and CDR2 SNEGSKA (reference sequence). V shed 4 bases, J shed 8 bases, and the junction held 10 bases outside the gene matches. CDR3 in amino acids: CSATTTETGEAFF. The CDR3 DNA is TGCAGTGCTACGACGACCGAGACAGGGGAAGCTTTCTTT.

In the case of this clonotype: A much larger clonotype is one base distant, so this may be a read error. This rearrangement joins TRBV5-5 to TRBJ2-7; D might be TRBD1 (6 bases). V was pared by 1 base and J by 7 bases, with 18 bases between. CDR3 length equals 15 residues. Germline CDR1 reads SGHKS; CDR2 reads YYEKEE (reference sequence). DNA of the CDR3: TGTGCCAGCAGCTTGAGGGACAACCGACGAGGGGAGCAGTACTTC. Its protein is CASSLRDNRRGEQYF.

This clonotype was counted a few times. The chain has TRBV7-6 and TRBJ2-5; TRBD2 might be the D (7 bases). V lost 3 bases and J 5 bases, leaving 16 bases between the germline ends. The CDR3 has 15 residues. Germline values: CDR1 SGHVS, CDR2 FNYEAQ. CDR3 sequence: CASSLGRGAGETQYF. CDR3 coding DNA: TGTGCCAGCAGCTTGGGACGGGGGGCCGGGGAGACCCAGTACTTC.

This clonotype has only one observation. The rearrangement joins TRBV7-2 to TRBJ1-2; no reliable D call. Germline CDR1 is SGHTA and CDR2 is FQGNSA. This CDR3 comprises 15 residues. Trimming removed 0 bases from V and 7 bases from J, with 15 bases in between. The CDR3 is CASSLAPFGDGGYTF. Here the CDR3 DNA reads TGTGCCAGCAGCTTAGCGCCTTTCGGGGATGGTGGCTACACCTTC.

There are a few counts of this clonotype. The germline gene is not matched at one end of the junction; a read error may be the cause. The chain combines TRBV7-2 with TRBJ1-1, with D unclear. Looked up from germline, CDR1 is SGHTA and CDR2 is FQGNSA. The CDR3 loop spans 15 amino acids. The CDR3 here is CAGSLEGGMYTEAFF. CDR3 sequence (DNA): TGTGCCGGCAGCTTAGAGGGCGGCATGTACACTGAAGCTTTCTTT. Based on the CDR3 plus reference TRBV7-2 and TRBJ1-1, the full variable domain is GAGVSQSPSNKVTEKGKDVELRCDPISGHTALYWYRQSLGQGLEFLIYFQGNSAPDKSGLPSDRFSAERTGGSVSTLTIQRTQQEDSAVYLCAGSLEGGMYTEAFFGQGTRLTVV.

V is TRBV5-4 and J is TRBJ1-3; D call uncertain. The germline gives CDR1 SGHNT, CDR2 YYREEE (reference sequence). V was trimmed by 0 bases and J by 0 bases, leaving 13 bases between them. The CDR3 has 17 amino acids. The CDR3 nucleotides read TGTGCCAGCAGCTTGGACGGACTCAAAAGCTCTGGAAACACCATATATTTT. Translated, it gives CASSLDGLKSSGNTIYF.

This clonotype turned up a few times. The chain recombines TRBV4-1 with TRBJ1-1, with D tentatively TRBD1 (6 bases). Trimming removed 4 bases at V and 5 bases at J, with 20 bases between. This CDR3 comprises 16 residues. The germline V gene encodes CDR1 MGHRA and CDR2 YSYEKL. The CDR3 region is CASSRLWGAGGTEAFF. CDR3 nucleotide sequence: TGCGCCAGCAGCCGCCTTTGGGGGGCCGGGGGAACTGAAGCTTTCTTT.

Points on this clonotype: A read error is possible here, since a much larger clone lies one base away. This sequence joins TRBV29-1 and TRBJ1-2; D is perhaps TRBD1 (5 bases). The length of the CDR3 is 14 residues. V lost 0 bases and J lost 4, with 12 bases in between. The germline V gene encodes CDR1 SQVTM and CDR2 ANQGSEA. The CDR3 DNA is TGCAGCGTTGAAGACAGGGAATCTAGCTATGGCTACACCTTC. This codes for CSVEDRESSYGYTF.

This rearrangement joins TRBV7-6 to TRBJ1-4, with TRBD1 matching over 9 bases. Germline assignment: CDR1 SGHVS and CDR2 FNYEAQ. Trimming cost V 5 bases and J 7 bases; bases outside gene matches: 8. This CDR3 has 15 amino acids. The CDR3 here is CASSPSGTGTEKLFF. In nucleotides, the CDR3 is TGTGCCAGCAGCCCGTCCGGGACAGGGACTGAAAAACTGTTTTTT.

Note on this clonotype: A read error may explain this, as a much larger clone is one base away. The J gene is TRBJ2-4, the V gene TRBV6-5; 9 bases are a match to TRBD1. This CDR3 region has 12 residues. With 7 bases clipped from V and 13 bases from J, the junction kept 8 bases outside the gene matches. Germline V gene sequence: CDR1 MNHEY, CDR2 SVGAGI. The CDR3 DNA is TGTGCCAGCAAGGGACAGGGAGGAAGGCAGTACTTC. It is translated as CASKGQGGRQYF.

V gene TRBV20-1 combines with J gene TRBJ2-1; 9 positions match TRBD2. V lost 6 bases, J lost 4 bases, and 10 bases stayed unmatched. Germline values: CDR1 DFQATT, CDR2 SNEGSKA (reference sequence). CDR3 length: 15 residues. The CDR3 protein is CSANQRSGGYNEQFF. As DNA, the CDR3 is TGCAGTGCCAATCAGAGGAGCGGGGGGTACAATGAGCAGTTCTTC.

There are many counts of this clonotype. The CDR3 reads CASSGIQKREQFF. CDR3 DNA sequence: TGTGCCAGCAGCGGGATCCAGAAGAGGGAGCAGTTCTTC. The chain has TRBV7-9 and TRBJ2-1; no firm D call. CDR1 and CDR2 from the germline V gene are SEHNR and FQNEAQ (reference sequence). The CDR3 length is 13 residues. V gave up 5 bases and J gave up 10 bases, with 15 bases separating them.

To note about this clonotype: This may come from a read error, since a much larger clone is one base off. The chain employs TRBV7-8 and TRBJ2-3; perhaps TRBD1 as D (6 bases). Germline loops: CDR1 SGHVS, CDR2 FQNEAQ. This CDR3 spans 17 amino acids. CDR3 in amino acids: CAGSTLLWTASTDTQYF. In DNA form, the CDR3 reads TGTGCCGGCAGCACCCTACTCTGGACAGCTAGCACAGATACGCAGTATTTT.

This clonotype appeared many times. Sequence at one end of the junction differs from germline and may be a read error. The chain has TRBV20-1 and TRBJ1-4; 8 bases line up with TRBD1. The CDR3 length is 14 residues. Germline CDR1 reads DFQATT; CDR2 reads SNEGSKA (reference sequence). The CDR3 spells CSAREGQGEEKLFF. CDR3 DNA: TGCAGTGCCAGAGAAGGACAGGGAGAGGAAAAACTGTTTTTT.

The chain links TRBV7-2 to TRBJ2-7; the match to TRBD2 covers 7 bases. Per germline, CDR1 SGHTA and CDR2 FQGNSA. V shed 1 base, J shed 6 bases, and the junction held 6 bases outside the gene matches. The CDR3 consists of 14 residues. The DNA for the CDR3 is TGTGCCAGCAGCTTAGGCGGGAGTCTAGCCGAGCAGTACTTC. Encoded protein: CASSLGGSLAEQYF.

This clonotype was observed a few times. The chain carries TRBV18 and TRBJ1-2; D gene ambiguous. In germline, CDR1 is KGHSH, CDR2 LQKENI. Trimming shortened V by 3 bases and J by 10 bases, and 15 bases separated the two germline ends. The CDR3 consists of 13 residues. The CDR3 spells CASSPSGRIDYTF. CDR3 DNA: TGTGCCAGCTCACCCTCGGGCAGAATAGACTACACCTTC.

This clonotype was recorded at least ten times. The chain carries TRBV9 and TRBJ2-3; 9 bases match TRBD1. Per the germline V gene, CDR1 is SGDLS and CDR2 is YYNGEE. The CDR3 sequence is 16 residues long. The trim removed 6 bases at V and 4 bases at J, leaving 12 bases unmatched. The CDR3 DNA sequence: TGTGCCAGCACCCCTCCCGGGGGACAGGGCTCAGATACGCAGTATTTT. Protein sequence: CASTPPGGQGSDTQYF.

Comments on this clonotype: No conserved phenylalanine or tryptophan ends this CDR3, so it is likely a read error. This chain uses TRBV20-1 with TRBJ2-4, with D unresolved. The CDR3 covers 14 residues. From germline, CDR1 is DFQATT and CDR2 SNEGSKA (reference sequence). Here the CDR3 DNA reads TGCAGTGCTGGAGATAGAGTAGCCAAAAACATTCAGTACTGC. It encodes CSAGDRVAKNIQYC.

V gene TRBV3-1 combines with J gene TRBJ2-3, with 7 bases identical to TRBD1. V gave up 2 bases and J gave up 1 base; unmatched junction bases: 6. The CDR3 length is 16 residues. CDR1 is LGHDT and CDR2 is YNNKEL in the germline V gene (reference sequence). The CDR3 DNA sequence: TGTGCCAGCAGCCAACGACCAGGACAGGGCACAGATACGCAGTATTTT. Translation gives CASSQRPGQGTDTQYF.

This clonotype was picked up one time. The junction shows a germline mismatch at one end, possibly a read error. The gene calls are TRBV4-3 and TRBJ2-1, with 7 bases lining up with TRBD2. Germline CDR1 reads LGHNA; CDR2 reads YSLEER. This CDR3 has 14 amino acids. This chain's CDR3 is CAGSQVLAWNEQFF. The CDR3 nucleotides read TGCGCCGGCAGTCAAGTACTAGCGTGGAATGAGCAGTTCTTC.